One sample yielded the 32 T cell receptor beta chains listed below, sequenced in a study of blood T cells in healthy people across ages. For the second PCR, which ran for about 6 to 11 cycles, a sample-barcoded 5' primer and a J-beta primer mix were used. TCRdb reprocessed the 5' RACE reads via MiXCR and lists one record per CDR3 protein. The sample carries about 1.5 million distinct CDR3 sequences, approximately 43% recorded once. Sequenced input: blood. These receptor sequences come from a woman aged 18-30 years in good health.

The chain is built from TRBV5-1 and TRBJ1-1, with D possibly matching TRBD1 (5 bases). The CDR3 spans 14 residues. Germline V lookup: CDR1 SGHRS, CDR2 YFSETQ. The V end lost 4 bases, the J end lost 7 bases, and 17 bases lay between the germline ends. The CDR3 bases are TGCGCCAGCAGCCCCGGGGGGTCCGTAAGTGAAGCTTTCTTT. This gives the protein CASSPGGSVSEAFF.

This chain joins TRBV29-1 and TRBJ1-5; no clear D. Germline V gene lookup returns CDR1 SQVTM and CDR2 ANQGSEA. V was trimmed by 5 bases and J by 3 bases, leaving 11 bases between them. The CDR3 extends over 13 amino acids. Here the CDR3 reads CSVLVRDNQPQHF. CDR3 nucleotide sequence: TGCAGCGTTTTGGTACGGGACAATCAGCCCCAGCATTTT. Full variable domain (outside the CDR3, taken from reference TRBV29-1 and TRBJ1-5): SAVISQKPSRDICQRGTSLTIQCQVDSQVTMMFWYRQQPGQSLTLIATANQGSEATYESGFVIDKFPISRPNLTFSTLTVSNMSPEDSSIYLCSVLVRDNQPQHFGDGTRLSIL.

The V and J genes are TRBV6-1 and TRBJ2-3; 10 bases align to TRBD1. CDR3 length: 15 amino acids. The J segment lost 4 bases and the V segment lost 4 bases, leaving 5 bases of the junction unmatched. From germline, CDR1 is MNHNS and CDR2 SASEGT. The CDR3 region has the DNA TGTGCCAGCAGTGTTGGGACAGGGGATTCAGATACGCAGTATTTT. As protein: CASSVGTGDSDTQYF.

In its sample, this clonotype was seen a few times. V and J are TRBV20-1 and TRBJ1-6, with unresolved D. Germline assignment: CDR1 DFQATT and CDR2 SNEGSKA (reference sequence). The CDR3 loop spans 12 amino acids. Trimming stripped 1 base from V and 8 bases from J, with 6 bases between. The DNA of the CDR3 is TGCAGTGCTAGAGGCCTAGATTCACCCCTCCACTTT. This sequence encodes CSARGLDSPLHF.

This clonotype has just a few counts. The chain joins TRBV27 to TRBJ2-7; tentative D call: TRBD2 (5 bases). The V and J ends lost 5 bases and 7 bases respectively, with 9 bases between them. Germline-derived CDR1 and CDR2 are MNHEY and SMNVEV (reference sequence). There are 11 residues in the CDR3. The CDR3 DNA follows: TGTGCCAGCAGTACCCCGGGGGAGCAGTACTTC. It codes for CASSTPGEQYF.

V and J are TRBV18 and TRBJ2-1, with D maybe TRBD1 (6 bases). CDR1 and CDR2 from the germline V gene are KGHSH and LQKENI. CDR3 length: 16 residues. V was trimmed by 2 bases and J by 0 bases, leaving 11 bases between them. DNA for the CDR3: TGTGCCAGCTCACCAAGTAGGGGGAGCTCCTACAATGAGCAGTTCTTC. Translation gives CASSPSRGSSYNEQFF.

This clonotype was counted only a few times. The chain is built from TRBV7-2 and TRBJ2-1; TRBD2 aligns across 7 bases. The germline CDR1 and CDR2 sequences are SGHTA and FQGNSA. This CDR3 is built from 15 residues. The V and J ends lost 1 base and 7 bases, in that order; junction bases with no gene match: 7. CDR3 loop: CASSLEYSGANEQFF. The CDR3 region has the DNA TGTGCCAGCAGCTTAGAATACAGCGGGGCAAATGAGCAGTTCTTC. Filled out from reference TRBV7-2 and TRBJ2-1, the complete variable domain reads GAGVSQSPSNKVTEKGKDVELRCDPISGHTALYWYRQSLGQGLEFLIYFQGNSAPDKSGLPSDRFSAERTGGSVSTLTIQRTQQEDSAVYLCASSLEYSGANEQFFGPGTRLTVL.

The chain joins TRBV29-1 to TRBJ1-2, with TRBD1 as a possible D gene (5 bases). CDR1 and CDR2 from the germline V gene are SQVTM and ANQGSEA. V lost 6 bases, J lost 5 bases, and 25 bases lay in between. The CDR3 is 16 amino acids. This CDR3 reads CSVGGIYSPTMYGYTF. As DNA, the CDR3 is TGCAGCGTGGGGGGGATCTACTCTCCAACTATGTATGGCTACACCTTC. Drawing the rest from reference TRBV29-1 and TRBJ1-2, the complete variable domain is SAVISQKPSRDICQRGTSLTIQCQVDSQVTMMFWYRQQPGQSLTLIATANQGSEATYESGFVIDKFPISRPNLTFSTLTVSNMSPEDSSIYLCSVGGIYSPTMYGYTFGSGTRLTVV.

The rearrangement links TRBV5-1 to TRBJ2-5; TRBD1 is a possible D gene (5 bases). Trimming stripped 5 bases from V and 4 bases from J, with 18 bases between. Germline V gene lookup returns CDR1 SGHRS and CDR2 YFSETQ. The CDR3 covers 15 residues. The CDR3 protein is CASSPTRGPGETQYF. CDR3 DNA: TGCGCCAGCAGTCCCACAAGGGGCCCGGGAGAGACCCAGTACTTC.

The chain links TRBV7-8 to TRBJ1-1; tentative D call: TRBD1 (5 bases). CDR3 length: 15 residues. Germline-derived CDR1 and CDR2 are SGHVS and FQNEAQ. Trimming took off 5 bases at V and 2 bases at J, with 15 bases between the two ends. CDR3 sequence (DNA): TGTGCCAGCAGCACCGGGACGGCCTTAAACACTGAAGCTTTCTTT. The encoded protein is CASSTGTALNTEAFF.

J is TRBJ2-1 and V is TRBV5-1; 9 positions agree with TRBD2. Trimming took 4 bases from V and 3 from J; bases not matched to a gene: 11. CDR3 length: 17 amino acids. Per the germline V gene, CDR1 is SGHRS and CDR2 is YFSETQ. The CDR3 DNA is TGCGCCAGCAGCCAGGGTCGGGCGGGGGGGTTCTACAATGAGCAGTTCTTC. It specifies CASSQGRAGGFYNEQFF.

This chain links TRBV5-1 with TRBJ1-1, with a weak D call TRBD1 (6 bases). The length of the CDR3 is 15 residues. Germline V gene lookup returns CDR1 SGHRS and CDR2 YFSETQ. V was pared by 0 bases and J by 4 bases, with 13 bases between. CDR3 loop: CASSLAVRGGTEAFF. CDR3 in DNA: TGCGCCAGCAGCTTGGCTGTGAGAGGGGGCACTGAAGCTTTCTTT.

A few counts support this clonotype. The gene calls are TRBV10-3 and TRBJ2-7; D may be TRBD2 (5 bases). Germline V gene lookup returns CDR1 ENHRY and CDR2 SYGVKD. Trimming left V 4 bases short and J 1 base short, with 14 bases between. CDR3 length: 15 amino acids. The CDR3 nucleotides are TGTGCCATCAGTGTGGTTCGGGAAGGATCCTACGAGCAGTACTTC. Protein: CAISVVREGSYEQYF.

A remark on this clonotype: The junction shows a germline mismatch at one end, possibly a read error. J is TRBJ2-3 and V is TRBV4-3; tentatively, D is TRBD2 (6 bases). This CDR3 has 20 amino acids. Germline CDR1 is LGHNA and CDR2 is YSLEER. This CDR3 is CAGSLFIPGTLRSNTDTQYF. CDR3 coding DNA: TGCGCCGGCAGCCTGTTTATACCAGGGACTCTGAGATCTAACACAGATACGCAGTATTTT.

This chain connects TRBV7-2 to TRBJ2-5; 7 nucleotides match TRBD1. CDR3 length: 14 amino acids. The V and J ends lost 3 bases and 6 bases, in that order; junction bases with no gene match: 7. Germline assignment: CDR1 SGHTA and CDR2 FQGNSA. The CDR3 DNA reads TGTGCCAGCAGCTTCCGACAGGGCCTTCAGACCCAGTACTTC. As protein: CASSFRQGLQTQYF.

This clonotype was seen repeatedly, ten times or more. The chain uses TRBV12-5 and TRBJ2-1, with D tentatively TRBD2 (6 bases). Deletions cut 8 bases from V and 5 bases from J, with 13 bases between. Germline V CDR1 and CDR2: LGHNT, FRNRAP. The CDR3 is made up of 13 amino acids. The CDR3 here is CASSGSGNNEQFF. The CDR3 DNA reads as TGTGCTAGTTCGGGTAGCGGAAACAATGAGCAGTTCTTC. The full variable domain, rest sourced from reference TRBV12-5 and TRBJ2-1, is DARVTQTPRHKVTEMGQEVTMRCQPILGHNTVFWYRQTMMQGLELLAYFRNRAPLDDSGMPKDRFSAEMPDATLATLKIQPSEPRDSAVYFCASSGSGNNEQFFGPGTRLTVL.

This clonotype turned up a few times. This chain joins TRBV9 and TRBJ2-1; 8 nucleotides agree with TRBD2. Germline values: CDR1 SGDLS, CDR2 YYNGEE. This CDR3 contains 15 residues. V gave up 1 base and J gave up 7 bases; unmatched junction bases: 7. The CDR3 loop reads CASSVRFGGGNEQFF. The CDR3 DNA is TGTGCCAGCAGCGTAAGGTTCGGGGGGGGGAATGAGCAGTTCTTC.

This clonotype was seen at least ten times. The chain uses TRBV10-3 and TRBJ2-1; D ambiguous. The CDR3 length is 13 residues. With 6 bases removed from V and 0 bases from J, the gap between germline ends came to 6 bases. CDR1 and CDR2 from the germline V gene are ENHRY and SYGVKD. The CDR3 spells CAISYSSYNEQFF. The CDR3 DNA is TGTGCCATCAGCTACAGCTCCTACAATGAGCAGTTCTTC.

This chain links TRBV7-2 with TRBJ1-4; unclear D gene. Germline values: CDR1 SGHTA, CDR2 FQGNSA. This CDR3 has 13 amino acids. V was shortened by 4 bases and J by 4 bases, with 7 bases between the two germline ends. Written as DNA, the CDR3 is TGTGCCAGCAGCTCCTACAGTAATGAAAAACTGTTTTTT. This gives the protein CASSSYSNEKLFF. Drawing the rest from reference TRBV7-2 and TRBJ1-4, the complete variable domain is GAGVSQSPSNKVTEKGKDVELRCDPISGHTALYWYRQSLGQGLEFLIYFQGNSAPDKSGLPSDRFSAERTGGSVSTLTIQRTQQEDSAVYLCASSSYSNEKLFFGSGTQLSVL.

This clonotype has a handful of counts. The J gene is TRBJ1-2, the V gene TRBV11-2, with D unresolved. Per germline, CDR1 SGHAT and CDR2 FQNNGV. CDR3 length: 13 residues. The V end was cut by 5 bases, the J end by 8 bases, with 15 bases between. The CDR3 coding sequence is TGTGCCAGCAGCCTCACGATGAGGCAAGGCTACACCTTC. This encodes CASSLTMRQGYTF.

This clonotype came up a few times. The chain has TRBV6-6 and TRBJ2-4; 9 bases fit TRBD1. Gene TRBJ2-5 matches the end of the DNA better, so the J call may be wrong. Germline V lookup: CDR1 MNHNY, CDR2 SVGAGI (reference sequence). CDR3 length equals 13 residues. CDR3 sequence reads: CASRRDRVETQYF. Written as DNA, the CDR3 is TGTGCCAGCAGACGGGACAGGGTAGAGACCCAGTACTTC.

This clonotype was seen more than once but under ten times. V is TRBV7-8 and J is TRBJ1-1; D gene ambiguous. V was clipped by 4 bases and J by 1 base, with 10 bases between them. The CDR3 runs 14 residues. Per germline, CDR1 SGHVS and CDR2 FQNEAQ. Written as DNA, the CDR3 is TGTGCCAGCAGCTCGGCGAGGGAGAACACTGAAGCTTTCTTT. Residues: CASSSARENTEAFF.

The sample holds a few counts of this clonotype. The V and J genes are TRBV6-6 and TRBJ2-7; tentatively, D is TRBD2 (6 bases). Germline CDR1 and CDR2: MNHNY and SVGAGI (reference sequence). V lost 7 bases to trimming and J lost 5 bases, with 24 bases between them. The CDR3 loop spans 16 amino acids. The CDR3, as DNA: TGTGCCAGCAAAGGGACTCCTTTCGAAGGGTCCAACGAGCAGTACTTC. Residues: CASKGTPFEGSNEQYF.

Worth noting for this clonotype: The conserved phenylalanine or tryptophan is not found at the CDR3 terminus, so this likely reflects a read error. The rearrangement uses TRBV20-1 and TRBJ2-3, with 7 bases lining up with TRBD1. Germline V lookup: CDR1 DFQATT, CDR2 SNEGSKA (reference sequence). The CDR3 loop spans 14 amino acids. J was trimmed by 1 base and V by 2 bases; bases with no gene match: 3. The CDR3 region is CSARRDRGTDTQYS. CDR3 sequence (DNA): TGCAGTGCTAGAAGAGACAGGGGCACAGATACGCAGTATTCT.

The chain is built from TRBV4-3 and TRBJ2-3; maybe TRBD2 (6 bases). The CDR3 spans 17 residues. CDR1 is LGHNA, CDR2 YSLEER, per germline. Trimming stripped 1 base from V and 0 bases from J, with 14 bases between. The CDR3 is CASSQGPGGNSTDTQYF. The DNA of the CDR3 is TGCGCCAGCAGCCAAGGGCCTGGCGGGAATAGCACAGATACGCAGTATTTT.

A note on this clonotype: A read error may account for a junction end that differs from germline. This sequence joins TRBV27 and TRBJ2-1; D not certain. This CDR3 has 15 amino acids. The germline V gene has CDR1 MNHEY and CDR2 SMNVEV (reference sequence). CDR3 in DNA: TGTGCCAGCAGGGTGACCACAAGCTCCTACAACGAGCAGTTCTTC. It is translated as CASRVTTSSYNEQFF.

This sequence joins TRBV14 and TRBJ1-5; unclear D gene. The CDR3 loop spans 15 amino acids. V lost 4 bases and J 0 bases, leaving 10 bases between the germline ends. Germline V gene data show CDR1 as SGHDN and CDR2 as FVKESK. CDR3 sequence: CASSPPPYSNQPQHF. CDR3 nucleotides: TGTGCCAGCAGCCCACCACCGTATAGCAATCAGCCCCAGCATTTT.

The chain joins TRBV14 to TRBJ2-1; TRBD1 agrees at 9 bases. Germline-derived CDR1 and CDR2 are SGHDN and FVKESK. The junction had 9 bases not matched to a gene; V was cut back by 3 bases and J by 6 bases. The CDR3 has 16 amino acids. The CDR3 spells CASSHLGTGPSNEQFF. In nucleotides, the CDR3 is TGTGCCAGCAGCCACCTCGGGACAGGGCCCTCCAATGAGCAGTTCTTC.

V gene TRBV7-8 combines with J gene TRBJ2-1; 13 nucleotides match TRBD2. The CDR3 spans 20 residues. Germline values: CDR1 SGHVS, CDR2 FQNEAQ. With 0 bases clipped from V and 7 bases from J, the junction kept 15 bases outside the gene matches. The CDR3 DNA follows: TGTGCCAGCAGCTTAGCTCTGCTTCCCGTGACTAGCGGGAGGATGAATGAGCAGTTCTTC. It translates to CASSLALLPVTSGRMNEQFF. Drawing the rest from reference TRBV7-8 and TRBJ2-1, the complete variable domain is GAGVSQSPRYKVAKRGQDVALRCDPISGHVSLFWYQQALGQGPEFLTYFQNEAQLDKSGLPSDRFFAERPEGSVSTLKIQRTQQEDSAVYLCASSLALLPVTSGRMNEQFFGPGTRLTVL.

The rearrangement uses TRBV10-3 and TRBJ1-2, with D possibly being TRBD1 (5 bases). The CDR3 loop spans 15 amino acids. CDR1 is ENHRY and CDR2 is SYGVKD in the germline V gene. Trimming removed 3 bases from V and 2 bases from J, with 13 bases in between. For the CDR3, the DNA is TGTGCCATCAGTGACGTCAGGGAGGGGAACTATGGCTACACCTTC. Its translation is CAISDVREGNYGYTF.

This clonotype was seen only a few times. This rearrangement joins TRBV29-1 to TRBJ2-1; D gene unclear. CDR1 and CDR2 (germline): SQVTM, ANQGSEA. V lost 6 bases, J lost 8 bases, and 11 bases lay in between. The CDR3 has 11 amino acids. The CDR3: CSVPRADEQFF. For the CDR3, the DNA is TGCAGCGTCCCTAGGGCGGATGAGCAGTTCTTC.

The chain couples TRBV12-3 or TRBV12-4 to TRBJ2-1, with TRBD2 matching over 9 bases. CDR3 length equals 15 residues. Unmatched junction bases numbered 10, after V lost 6 bases and J lost 7 bases. The CDR3 sequence: CASRKGLAQVNEQFF. CDR3 nucleotide sequence: TGTGCCAGCAGGAAAGGACTAGCGCAGGTGAATGAGCAGTTCTTC.